These 27 T cell receptor beta chains share one sample of origin, sequenced in a study of regulatory T cells in long-lasting Graves disease. The time point was: newly diagnosed GD, antithyroid drugs for less than 3 months. Scientists built the TCR library using RNA that was extracted from PBMCs. Investigators prepared the TCR beta libraries by applying iRepertoire HTBI primers and Arm-PCR of CDR3 regions. TCRdb reanalysed the multiplex PCR reads using MiXCR and keeps one entry per CDR3 protein. The sample shows under 500,000 distinct CDR3 sequences, 15% to 20% of them seen only once. The same data also went into a second study, on T cells in Graves' hyperthyroidism and ophthalmopathy.

The source material was peripheral blood mononuclear cells (PBMCs), sampled at new diagnosis, from a patient treated with antithyroid drugs. The receptor set was obtained from a woman under 40 with Graves disease.

This clonotype has ten or more counts. The chain is built from TRBV12-3 or TRBV12-4 and TRBJ1-3; D not certain. This CDR3 has 13 residues. Trimming took 5 bases from V and 4 from J, leaving 9 bases between them. This CDR3 reads CASSLDVGNTIYF. In DNA form, the CDR3 reads TGTGCCAGCAGTCTTGACGTGGGAAACACCATATATTTT.

This clonotype was seen ten or more times. The V gene is TRBV2, the J gene TRBJ2-7, with TRBD2 as a possible D gene (5 bases). This CDR3 contains 13 residues. V was pared by 5 bases and J by 5 bases, with 13 bases between. Germline CDR1 is SNHLY and CDR2 is FYNNEI. The CDR3 sequence: CASSTPGLNEQYF. CDR3 in DNA: TGTGCCAGCAGTACTCCGGGATTGAACGAGCAGTACTTC.

This clonotype was recorded at least ten times. The genes are TRBV6-2 or TRBV6-3 and TRBJ2-5, with 11 positions matching TRBD2. This CDR3 is 18 amino acids long. J was trimmed by 6 bases and V by 5 bases; bases with no gene match: 17. CDR1 and CDR2 (germline): MNHEY, SVGEGT. The CDR3 nucleotides read TGTGCCAGCAGTGAAATGAGTTCTAGCGGGGGGCCCGGGCAGACCCAGTACTTC. Translated, it gives CASSEMSSSGGPGQTQYF.

This clonotype was counted only a few times. The V and J genes are TRBV10-3 and TRBJ1-5, with 7 bases that match TRBD1. CDR1 and CDR2 (germline): ENHRY, SYGVKD. After removal of 11 bases from V and 5 bases from J, the junction contained 9 bases not matched to a gene. CDR3 length: 13 amino acids. CDR3 amino acids: CASMGDRDQPQHF. The CDR3, as DNA: TGTGCCTCCATGGGGGACAGAGATCAGCCCCAGCATTTT.

This rearrangement joins TRBV6-2 or TRBV6-3 to TRBJ2-1, with 7 positions matching TRBD2. This CDR3 comprises 15 residues. Germline V lookup: CDR1 MNHEY, CDR2 SVGEGT. V gave up 1 base and J gave up 12 bases; unmatched junction bases: 12. The CDR3 bases are TGTGCCAGCAGTTACTTGGGGGAGGGCCTCTATGGGCAGTTCTTC. Translating it yields CASSYLGEGLYGQFF.

This clonotype came up many times. The rearrangement joins TRBV29-1 to TRBJ2-3, with unresolved D. The ends were cut back, 6 bases at V and 9 bases at J, with 13 bases in the middle. The length of the CDR3 is 11 residues. The germline gives CDR1 SQVTM, CDR2 ANQGSEA. The CDR3 nucleotides read TGCAGCGTCGTCTCCCGAGTAACGCAGTATTTT. Translation: CSVVSRVTQYF.

Ten or more counts support this clonotype. The chain couples TRBV7-9 to TRBJ2-5; D ambiguous. Looked up from germline, CDR1 is SEHNR and CDR2 is FQNEAQ (reference sequence). Trimming shortened V by 8 bases and J by 4 bases, and 17 bases separated the two germline ends. The CDR3 totals 14 residues. The CDR3 coding sequence is TGTGCCAGCTCCGCCCGTGGAGCACTAGAGACCCAGTACTTC. Protein: CASSARGALETQYF.

In this sample, this clonotype turned up many times. The V gene is TRBV20-1, the J gene TRBJ2-1, with 9 bases aligning to TRBD1. The V gene end was trimmed by 3 bases and the J gene end by 7 bases; junction bases not matched to a gene: 13. This CDR3 comprises 16 residues. CDR1 and CDR2 (germline): DFQATT, SNEGSKA (reference sequence). The CDR3 DNA is TGCAGTGCTAGCCCTCCGGGACAGGGTATGTTAAATGAGCAGTTCTTC. It specifies CSASPPGQGMLNEQFF.

As regards this clonotype: Mismatch with germline at one junction end may stem from a read error. V usage is TRBV20-1 and J usage is TRBJ1-1; a possible D gene is TRBD1 (5 bases). Germline V gene sequence: CDR1 DFQATT, CDR2 SNEGSKA (reference sequence). CDR3 length: 15 residues. The chain's CDR3 is CSTRSGDRGQAEAFF. Here the CDR3 DNA reads TGCAGTACTAGATCCGGGGACCGCGGGCAGGCTGAAGCTTTCTTT.

The chain recombines TRBV15 with TRBJ2-5, with a weak D call TRBD1 (6 bases). The germline CDR1 and CDR2 sequences are LNHNV and YYDKDF (reference sequence). Deletions cut 8 bases from V and 0 bases from J, with 10 bases between. The CDR3 spans 13 residues. DNA of the CDR3: TGTGCCACCGTGAACAGGGACCAAGAGACCCAGTACTTC. It yields the protein CATVNRDQETQYF.

In regard to this clonotype: A read error is possible here, since a much larger clone lies one base away. The V gene is TRBV18, the J gene TRBJ2-4; D ambiguous. The germline CDR1 and CDR2 sequences are KGHSH and LQKENI. With 4 bases removed from V and 0 bases from J, the gap between germline ends came to 7 bases. The CDR3 consists of 14 residues. The CDR3 loop reads CASSLQLAKNIQYF. The CDR3 DNA reads TGTGCCAGCTCACTACAGTTAGCCAAAAACATTCAGTACTTC.

This clonotype was picked up many times. This rearrangement joins TRBV18 to TRBJ2-7; TRBD1 matches 10 bases. CDR3 size: 15 residues. With 0 bases clipped from V and 4 bases from J, the junction kept 3 bases outside the gene matches. Germline values: CDR1 KGHSH, CDR2 LQKENI. This chain's CDR3 is CASSPPGTGAYEQYF. Written as DNA, the CDR3 is TGTGCCAGCTCACCACCGGGGACAGGGGCATACGAGCAGTACTTC.

In its sample, this clonotype was seen many times. This chain connects TRBV12-3 or TRBV12-4 to TRBJ1-4; D gene uncertain. This CDR3 is built from 10 residues. The V and J ends lost 5 bases and 7 bases respectively, with 2 bases between them. CDR3 DNA: TGTGCCAGCAGTGGTGAAAAACTGTTTTTT. Its protein is CASSGEKLFF.

This rearrangement joins TRBV7-9 to TRBJ2-5, with 7 bases lining up with TRBD1. After removal of 1 base from V and 7 bases from J, the junction contained 9 bases not matched to a gene. CDR3 length: 15 residues. Germline CDR1 and CDR2: SEHNR and FQNEAQ (reference sequence). The CDR3, as DNA: TGTGCCAGCAGCTTAGGAAGGGGGCGAAGTGGGACCCAGTACTTC. Translation: CASSLGRGRSGTQYF.

This clonotype was seen at least ten times. The genes are TRBV28 and TRBJ2-5; TRBD1 matches at 8 bases. The germline CDR1 and CDR2 sequences are MDHEN and SYDVKM. V lost 5 bases and J lost 0; bases outside the gene matches: 2. CDR3 length equals 14 residues. Here the CDR3 reads CASSPGQDQETQYF. The CDR3 coding sequence is TGTGCCAGCAGTCCGGGACAGGACCAAGAGACCCAGTACTTC. Full variable domain (missing parts from reference TRBV28 and TRBJ2-5): DVKVTQSSRYLVKRTGEKVFLECVQDMDHENMFWYRQDPGLGLRLIYFSYDVKMKEKGDIPEGYSVSREKKERFSLILESASTNQTSMYLCASSPGQDQETQYFGPGTRLLVL.

This clonotype was counted at least ten times. In nucleotides, the CDR3 is TGTGCCAGCAATACAGGGGGCCGGGTAGGTGGCTACACCTTC. Amino acids: CASNTGGRVGGYTF. V usage is TRBV2 and J usage is TRBJ1-2; 9 positions agree with TRBD1. This CDR3 has 14 amino acids. The V and J ends lost 7 bases and 7 bases, in that order; junction bases with no gene match: 10. The germline V gene encodes CDR1 SNHLY and CDR2 FYNNEI. The full variable domain, completed using reference TRBV2 and TRBJ1-2, is EPEVTQTPSHQVTQMGQEVILRCVPISNHLYFYWYRQILGQKVEFLVSFYNNEISEKSEIFDDQFSVERPDGSNFTLKIRSTKLEDSAMYFCASNTGGRVGGYTFGSGTRLTVV.

This clonotype was seen many times. The V gene is TRBV6-1, the J gene TRBJ2-3; 10 bases map to TRBD2. The germline CDR1 and CDR2 sequences are MNHNS and SASEGT. The trim removed 6 bases at V and 4 bases at J, leaving 13 bases unmatched. The CDR3 spans 17 residues. The CDR3 sequence: CASSPGGASGSADTQYF. The DNA for the CDR3 is TGTGCCAGCAGCCCGGGGGGCGCTAGCGGGAGCGCAGATACGCAGTATTTT.

A note on this clonotype: A much larger clone differs by one base, so this may be a read error. This sequence joins TRBV27 and TRBJ2-1; 7 bases map to TRBD2. This CDR3 region has 14 residues. CDR1 is MNHEY and CDR2 is SMNVEV in the germline V gene (reference sequence). For the CDR3, the DNA is TGTGCCGGCAGATCCGGGGGACTATACAATGAGCAGTTCTTC. Protein product: CAGRSGGLYNEQFF.

This clonotype showed up just a few times. The CDR3 loop is CASSGTAVNTEAFF. The DNA for the CDR3 is TGTGCCAGCTCGGGCACAGCGGTGAACACTGAAGCTTTCTTT. The chain links TRBV18 to TRBJ1-1; D remains unclear. The CDR3 extends over 14 amino acids. Germline CDR1 KGHSH, CDR2 LQKENI. Trimming left V 6 bases short and J 0 bases short, with 11 bases between.

Details on this clonotype: The junction shows a germline mismatch at one end, possibly a read error. This rearrangement joins TRBV5-1 to TRBJ1-4; TRBD1 matches at 9 bases. This CDR3 is built from 14 residues. The germline V gene has CDR1 SGHRS and CDR2 YFSETQ. The CDR3 protein is CVSSWGQGIEKLFF. The CDR3 coding sequence is TGCGTCAGCAGCTGGGGACAGGGAATAGAAAAACTGTTTTTT. The whole variable domain, remainder taken from reference TRBV5-1 and TRBJ1-4, is KAGVTQTPRYLIKTRGQQVTLSCSPISGHRSVSWYQQTPGQGLQFLFEYFSETQRNKGNFPGRFSGRQFSNSRSEMNVSTLELGDSALYLCVSSWGQGIEKLFFGSGTQLSVL.

This clonotype came up many times. The chain carries TRBV28 and TRBJ2-5; no clear D. The CDR3 has 13 amino acids. The V end lost 6 bases, the J end lost 7 bases, and 15 bases lay between the germline ends. CDR1 and CDR2 from the germline V gene are MDHEN and SYDVKM. For the CDR3, the DNA is TGTGCCAGCAGCTTGGATGCCCACGGGACCCAGTACTTC. It translates to CASSLDAHGTQYF.

V is TRBV10-3 and J is TRBJ2-1, with D unclear. The CDR3 is 13 residues long. Germline loops: CDR1 ENHRY, CDR2 SYGVKD. Trimming took off 5 bases at V and 7 bases at J, with 12 bases between the two ends. The CDR3 DNA follows: TGTGCCATCAGTTGGGCCCCGGCAAATGAGCAGTTCTTC. Amino acid sequence: CAISWAPANEQFF.

A few counts support this clonotype. The rearrangement joins TRBV10-3 to TRBJ2-7; no reliable D call. Germline V gene data show CDR1 as ENHRY and CDR2 as SYGVKD. This CDR3 region has 17 residues. Deletions cut 0 bases from V and 3 bases from J, with 18 bases between. CDR3 DNA sequence: TGTGCCATCAGTGAGTCGGCAGGAGTATCCTACTTCTACGAGCAGTACTTC. This gives the protein CAISESAGVSYFYEQYF.

This clonotype was counted many times. The J gene is TRBJ2-3, the V gene TRBV2; either TRBD1 or TRBD2 may fit D (5 bases each). The germline V gene has CDR1 SNHLY and CDR2 FYNNEI. This CDR3 contains 13 residues. V gave up 6 bases and J gave up 5 bases, with 12 bases separating them. The CDR3 loop reads CASSPPGRDTQYF. The CDR3 coding sequence is TGTGCCAGCAGCCCGCCAGGGAGAGATACGCAGTATTTT.

This clonotype was observed at least ten times. V usage is TRBV30 and J usage is TRBJ2-7; D is unresolved. This CDR3 contains 12 residues. The V gene's germline CDR1 is GTSNPN and CDR2 SVGIG (reference sequence). The V and J ends lost 5 bases and 5 bases respectively, with 13 bases between them. The CDR3 spells CAWAPWPNEQYF. CDR3 sequence (DNA): TGTGCCTGGGCCCCATGGCCGAACGAGCAGTACTTC.

This clonotype showed up many times. The V gene is TRBV11-2, the J gene TRBJ2-7; TRBD2 aligns across 8 bases. The CDR3 covers 13 residues. Germline trimming cut 3 bases from V and 6 bases from J; bases unmatched to any gene: 4. Germline CDR1 reads SGHAT; CDR2 reads FQNNGV. CDR3 amino acids: CASSFEREREQYF. CDR3 nucleotide sequence: TGTGCCAGCAGCTTCGAGCGGGAGCGCGAGCAGTACTTC.

This clonotype was recorded many times. The chain is built from TRBV20-1 and TRBJ1-1; tentatively, D is TRBD1 (5 bases). Looked up from germline, CDR1 is DFQATT and CDR2 is SNEGSKA (reference sequence). V was cut by 6 bases and J by 4 bases, with 18 bases left in between. The CDR3 runs to 14 residues. The CDR3 coding sequence is TGCAGTGCCCAGTGGGACCGACCGGCCACTGAAGCTTTCTTT. The encoded protein is CSAQWDRPATEAFF.